Presented here are 4 T cell receptor beta chains from one specimen sequenced in a study of cytotoxic CD8 clonotypes in ibrutinib-treated CLL. Profiling relied on immunoSEQ multiplex PCR, and the TCRdb table lists in-frame clones only, not all of them. Among 9,500 to 15,000 clones listed, 62% were seen once. The sequences come from PBMCs, collected before ibrutinib treatment. Receptor source: a human donor with chronic lymphocytic leukemia.

J is TRBJ1-1 and V is TRBV28; 9 bases map to TRBD1. This CDR3 spans 17 amino acids. V was pared by 5 bases and J by 3 bases, with 13 bases of the junction left unmatched. The germline CDR1 and CDR2 sequences are MDHEN and SYDVKM. CDR3 sequence reads: CASSTTRKQGAYTEAFF. The DNA of the CDR3 is TGTGCCAGCAGTACAACACGAAAACAGGGGGCATACACTGAAGCTTTCTTT. The variable domain in full, with the rest retrieved from reference TRBV28 and TRBJ1-1, is DVKVTQSSRYLVKRTGEKVFLECVQDMDHENMFWYRQDPGLGLRLIYFSYDVKMKEKGDIPEGYSVSREKKERFSLILESASTNQTSMYLCASSTTRKQGAYTEAFFGQGTRLTVV.

V usage is TRBV27 and J usage is TRBJ1-2, with 8 nucleotides matching TRBD1. Unmatched junction bases numbered 7, after V lost 0 bases and J lost 4 bases. Per germline, CDR1 MNHEY and CDR2 SMNVEV (reference sequence). The CDR3 is 16 residues long. The CDR3 reads CASSLSWQGAAYGYTF. CDR3 coding DNA: TGTGCCAGCAGTTTATCGTGGCAGGGGGCAGCCTATGGCTACACCTTC.

The chain links TRBV9 to TRBJ2-7; perhaps TRBD2 as D (6 bases). V lost 0 bases, J lost 2 bases, and 12 bases lay in between. Germline V gives CDR1 SGDLS, CDR2 YYNGEE. This CDR3 is built from 15 residues. CDR3 in DNA: TGTGCCAGCAGCGTAGACACGGGGGTTACCTACGAGCAGTACTTC. Protein: CASSVDTGVTYEQYF.

The chain uses TRBV7-9 and TRBJ1-2, with 8 positions matching TRBD1. Losses at the gene ends were 2 bases for V and 1 base for J; bases not matched to a gene: 3. Germline assignment: CDR1 SEHNR and CDR2 FQNEAQ (reference sequence). The CDR3 spans 15 residues. The CDR3 loop is CASSLKDRDNYGYTF. The CDR3 nucleotides read TGTGCCAGCAGCTTAAAGGACAGGGATAACTATGGCTACACCTTC.